This TCR beta chain was identified during a study of T cells in Graves' hyperthyroidism and ophthalmopathy. Study-wide background: Upon initial diagnosis and before any treatment, peripheral blood was collected.

Germline assignment: CDR1 SGHNT and CDR2 YENEEA. Trimming removed 3 bases at V and 0 bases at J, with 7 bases between. The CDR3 sequence is 14 residues long. It was RNA transcripts that yielded the amplified TCR beta CDR3 regions. In the first-round RT-PCR of the TCR CDR3, the HTBI primer set was used. TCRdb redid the calling of the multiplex PCR reads with MiXCR, one entry per CDR3 protein. This table has more than 300,000 distinct CDR3 sequences, less than 15% appearing once. Uncontrolled infection, other autoimmune disease, pregnancy or lactation disqualified patients from enrolment. This TCR was recovered from a woman between 18 and 29 years old with Graves' hyperthyroidism. The specimen sequenced was blood. The genes are TRBV11-3 and TRBJ2-3; a weak D match, TRBD1 (6 bases). The CDR3 reads CASSFGQSTDTQYF. Written as DNA, the CDR3 is TGTGCCAGCAGCTTTGGACAGAGCACAGATACGCAGTATTTT.